This TCR beta chain was recorded in a study of blood T cell repertoires in COVID-19. Looking at the study overall: Acute and convalescent COVID-19 specimens originated in the United States, Italy and Spain.

Clones were read by immunoSEQ multiplex PCR, and TCRdb kept only the in-frame ones, dropping some. The top ten hold 15% to 20% of the sample, which has over 80,000 clones, about four fifths seen once. CDR3 length: 17 amino acids. Germline V gene lookup returns CDR1 MNHEY and CDR2 SMNVEV (reference sequence). V lost 6 bases, J lost 0 bases, and 11 bases stayed unmatched. Sequenced material: peripheral blood. The rearrangement links TRBV27 to TRBJ2-1; TRBD2 aligns across 7 bases. The receptor was derived from an elderly woman with active or convalescent COVID-19. DNA for the CDR3: TGTGCCAGCAGGGACCCACTAGCGATGAGCTCCTACAATGAGCAGTTCTTC. Its translation is CASRDPLAMSSYNEQFF.